Presented here are 6 T cell receptor beta chains from one specimen sequenced in a study of response to subunit inactivated influenza vaccine. TCRdb analysed the RT-PCR reads with MiXCR anew, one entry per CDR3 protein. The sample carries some 570,000 distinct CDR3 sequences, around 11% recorded once. This same sample was also taken into another study, of T cells expressing NK-cell markers. As that report states: What made the TCR beta cDNA was 5'RACE template switching with UMIs.

Sequenced material: PBMCs from blood, taken on the day of vaccination. The receptors come from a man between 45 and 60 years old who received an inactivated influenza vaccine.

The CDR3 nucleotides read TGCAGTGCTAGAACGGGACTACTAGAGACCCAGTACTTC. Translated, it gives CSARTGLLETQYF. The rearrangement links TRBV20-1 to TRBJ2-5; 7 bases fit TRBD2. Trimming removed 2 bases from V and 4 bases from J; junction bases left unmatched: 4. The CDR3 runs 13 residues. The germline CDR1 and CDR2 sequences are DFQATT and SNEGSKA (reference sequence).

The CDR3 DNA sequence: TGTGCCAGCTCACCTAGATTAGCGGCCCAAGACGAGACCCAGTACTTC. Its translation is CASSPRLAAQDETQYF. The rearrangement links TRBV18 to TRBJ2-5, with D possibly matching TRBD2 (6 bases). Trimming left V 3 bases short and J 5 bases short, with 19 bases between. The CDR3 totals 16 residues. CDR1 is KGHSH and CDR2 is LQKENI in the germline V gene.

V is TRBV20-1 and J is TRBJ2-5, with TRBD2 matching over 10 bases. J gave up 9 bases and V 6 bases, and 13 bases lay outside the gene matches. Germline CDR1 is DFQATT and CDR2 is SNEGSKA (reference sequence). This CDR3 has 14 residues. The CDR3 DNA reads as TGCAGTGCCTCAACCCTAGCGGGGGATGAGGCCCAGTACTTC. Translating it yields CSASTLAGDEAQYF.

This chain links TRBV7-9 with TRBJ2-1, with a tentative D call TRBD1 (5 bases). The CDR3 extends over 15 amino acids. CDR1 is SEHNR and CDR2 is FQNEAQ in the germline V gene (reference sequence). Between the trimmed V and J ends, which lost 4 bases and 8 bases, there was a span of 18 bases. CDR3 loop: CASSSRVGRRDEQFF. The CDR3 DNA reads as TGTGCCAGCAGCTCACGGGTGGGGCGTAGGGATGAGCAGTTCTTC.

Many counts were recorded for this clonotype. J is TRBJ2-7 and V is TRBV5-1, with TRBD2 matching 11 bases. After removal of 0 bases from V and 6 bases from J, the junction contained 5 bases not matched to a gene. This CDR3 has 15 residues. Looked up from germline, CDR1 is SGHRS and CDR2 is YFSETQ. The DNA of the CDR3 is TGCGCCAGCAGCTTGGTAACTAGCGGGAGTTCCGAGCAGTACTTC. Protein product: CASSLVTSGSSEQYF.

This clonotype was seen only a few times. This rearrangement joins TRBV5-1 to TRBJ1-6, with 7 bases identical to TRBD1. Germline trimming cut 3 bases from V and 10 bases from J; bases unmatched to any gene: 7. Germline V CDR1 and CDR2: SGHRS, YFSETQ. The length of the CDR3 is 14 residues. CDR3 nucleotides: TGCGCCAGCAGCTCCACAGGGGTCAGGTCACCCCTCCACTTT. Its protein product is CASSSTGVRSPLHF.